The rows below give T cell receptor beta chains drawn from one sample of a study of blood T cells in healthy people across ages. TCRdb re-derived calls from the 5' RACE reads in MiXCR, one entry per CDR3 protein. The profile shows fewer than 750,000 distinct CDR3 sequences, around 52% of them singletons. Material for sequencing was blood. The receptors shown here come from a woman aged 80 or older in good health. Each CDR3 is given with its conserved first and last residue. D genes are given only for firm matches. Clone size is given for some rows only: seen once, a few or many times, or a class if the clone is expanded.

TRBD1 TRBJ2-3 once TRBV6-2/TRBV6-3 TGTGCCAGCAGCCTACAGGGGGCCTTGGGCACAGATACGCAGTATTTT CASSLQGALGTDTQYF
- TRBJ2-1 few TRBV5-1 TGCGCCAGCAGCGATACCTCCTACAATGAGCAGTTCTTC CASSDTSYNEQFF
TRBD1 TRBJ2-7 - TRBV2 TGTGCCAGCAGGCCGGGACAGGCCTTTTGGGAGCAGTACTTC CASRPGQAFWEQYF
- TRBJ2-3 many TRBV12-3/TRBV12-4 TGTGCCAGCAGTTTGGGGGGACCGGACGGAGATACGCAGTATTTT CASSLGGPDGDTQYF
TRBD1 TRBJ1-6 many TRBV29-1 TGCAGCGTTGCGATAGGAGGGGGCGAAAATTCACCCCTCCACTTT CSVAIGGGENSPLHF
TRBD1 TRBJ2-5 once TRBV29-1 TGCAGCGTTCTCGGGGACAGGGCCTTCTACAATGAGCAGTACTTC CSVLGDRAFYNEQYF
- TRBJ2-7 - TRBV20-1 TGCAGTGCTAGATCACCCACGGGGGCCTACGAGCAGTACTTC CSARSPTGAYEQYF
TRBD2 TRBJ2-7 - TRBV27 TGTGCCAGCAGTTTGGGACTAGCGGAAAGCTCCTACGAGCAGTACTTC CASSLGLAESSYEQYF
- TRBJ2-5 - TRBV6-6 TGTGCCAGCAGTCTCGGGCCGAGACGGGAGACCCAGTACTTC CASSLGPRRETQYF
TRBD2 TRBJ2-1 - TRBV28 TGTGCCAGCATCGCCGGGACTAGCAGTGAGCAGTTCTTC CASIAGTSSEQFF